This TCR beta chain was recorded in a study of CXCR3-negative and CXCR3-positive naive CD8 T cells. Study-wide context: Per-library TRB read counts averaged about 1.5 +/- 0.3 million, adding up to 110 million to 150 million in total.

Comments on this clonotype: Antigen: not known.

Study conclusions and caveats: After cryopreservation, expression of CXCR3 was partially reduced, and most assays were run with fresh PBMCs. For CXCR3-positive naive cells, TRB CDR3s were more hydrophobic than those of CXCR3-negative naive cells.

Every CD8+ subset sample held approximately 320,000 flow-sorted cells, done in triplicate. Cells classed as naive CD8+ T cells were CD45RO-CCR7+CD27+CD95-. All TRB cDNA libraries came from 5' RACE performed with UMI labels. TCRdb reanalyzed the 5' RACE reads and collapses them to one entry per CDR3 protein, without DNA. This repertoire comprises 150,000 to 180,000 distinct CDR3 sequences; its ten largest clones make up about 0.48%. This CDR3 has 14 residues. Germline V CDR1 and CDR2: SGHRS, YFSETQ. V and J are TRBV5-1 and TRBJ2-5. This sequence originates from a human donor in good health. Some clones in this sample may be carry-over from other donors' samples. The specimen sequenced was naive CXCR3+ CD8+ T cells from blood. Subset described: CD45RO-CCR7+CD27+CD95- naive CD8+ T cells expressing CXCR3 (TNR3+). The CDR3 loop is CASSEYRDQETQYF.